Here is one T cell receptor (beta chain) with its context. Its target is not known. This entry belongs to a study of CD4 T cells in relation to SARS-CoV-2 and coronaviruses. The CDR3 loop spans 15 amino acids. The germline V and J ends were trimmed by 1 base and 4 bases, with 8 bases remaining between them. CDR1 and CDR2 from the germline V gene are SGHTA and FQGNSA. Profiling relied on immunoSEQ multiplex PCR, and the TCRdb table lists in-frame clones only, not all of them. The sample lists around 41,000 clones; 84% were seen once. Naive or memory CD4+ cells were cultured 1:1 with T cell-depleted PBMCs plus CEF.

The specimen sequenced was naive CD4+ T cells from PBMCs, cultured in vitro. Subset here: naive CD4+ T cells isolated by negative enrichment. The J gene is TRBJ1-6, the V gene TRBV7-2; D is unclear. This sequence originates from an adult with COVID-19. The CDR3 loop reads CASSLEVQYNSPLHF. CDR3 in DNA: TGTGCCAGCAGCTTAGAGGTCCAATATAATTCACCCCTCCACTTT. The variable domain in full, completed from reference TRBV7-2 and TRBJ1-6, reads GAGVSQSPSNKVTEKGKDVELRCDPISGHTALYWYRQSLGQGLEFLIYFQGNSAPDKSGLPSDRFSAERTGGSVSTLTIQRTQQEDSAVYLCASSLEVQYNSPLHFGNGTRLTVT.